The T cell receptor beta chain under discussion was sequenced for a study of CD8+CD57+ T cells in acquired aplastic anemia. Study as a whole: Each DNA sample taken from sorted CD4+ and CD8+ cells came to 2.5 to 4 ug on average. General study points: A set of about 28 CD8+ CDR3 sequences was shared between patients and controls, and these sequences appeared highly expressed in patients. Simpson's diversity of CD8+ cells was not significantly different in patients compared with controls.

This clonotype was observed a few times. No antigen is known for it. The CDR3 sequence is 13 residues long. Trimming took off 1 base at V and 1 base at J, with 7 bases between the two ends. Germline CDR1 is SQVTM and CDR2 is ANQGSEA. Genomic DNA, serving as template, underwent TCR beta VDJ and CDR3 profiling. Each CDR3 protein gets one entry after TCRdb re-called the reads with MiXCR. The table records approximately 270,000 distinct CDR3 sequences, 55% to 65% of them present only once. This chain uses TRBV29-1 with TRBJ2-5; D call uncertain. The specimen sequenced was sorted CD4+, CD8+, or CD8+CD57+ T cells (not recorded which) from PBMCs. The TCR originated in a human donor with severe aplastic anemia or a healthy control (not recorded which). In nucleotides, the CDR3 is TGCAGCGTTGAAGGCCAGCTCCAAGAGACCCAGTACTTC. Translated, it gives CSVEGQLQETQYF.